The source of this T cell receptor beta chain is a study of T cells in tuberculosis. General observations from the study: Using the GMM-specific repertoire gave around 90% accuracy versus over 60% with motifs. GMM-specific TCRs were nearer to active tuberculosis alpha repertoires, suggesting expansion.

Unsorted cryopreserved PBMC were sequenced, averaging about 92,000 T cells per clinical donor. Trimming left V 5 bases short and J 10 bases short, with 13 bases between. The germline V gene has CDR1 SGHAT and CDR2 FQNNGV. The CDR3 has 12 amino acids. To note about this clone: The antigen is not known.

Method: immunoSEQ multiplex PCR; TCRdb's copy keeps in-frame clones and lacks some. The table has 30,000 to 35,000 clones, approximately 90% seen once. The clonotype originates from a donor aged 10-29 years with latent tuberculosis or without tuberculosis infection. Some clones in this sample may be carry-over from other donors' samples. The genes are TRBV11-2 and TRBJ2-3; maybe TRBD2 (5 bases). Sequenced sample: PBMCs. The CDR3 DNA is TGTGCCAGCAGCCTAGGTGGGCGGGCGCAGTATTTT. Protein: CASSLGGRAQYF.